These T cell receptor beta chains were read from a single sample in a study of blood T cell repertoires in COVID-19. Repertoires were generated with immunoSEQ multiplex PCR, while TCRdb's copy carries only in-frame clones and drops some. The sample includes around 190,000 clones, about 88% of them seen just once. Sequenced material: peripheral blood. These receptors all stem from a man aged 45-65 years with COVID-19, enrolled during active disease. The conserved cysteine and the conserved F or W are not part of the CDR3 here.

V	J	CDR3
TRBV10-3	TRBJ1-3	AISESMGPSGNTIY
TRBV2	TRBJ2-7	ASSLRTSGVGGSEQY
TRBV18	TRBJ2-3	ASSPQGQGRLATDTQY
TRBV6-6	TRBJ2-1	ASTQRDIYNEQF
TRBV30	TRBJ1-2	AWSVQGAFHGYT
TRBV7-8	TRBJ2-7	ASSPPSGQGYEQY
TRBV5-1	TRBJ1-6	ASSQDRVNNSPLH
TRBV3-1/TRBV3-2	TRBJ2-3	ASSQRLVDTQY
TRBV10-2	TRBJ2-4	ASTDRTGAKNIQY
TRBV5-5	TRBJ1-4	ASSPRQGENEKLF
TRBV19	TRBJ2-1	ASSTRLAGGPREQF
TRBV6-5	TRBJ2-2	ASSPDRADGELF
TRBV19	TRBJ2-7	ASSPGQGLYEQY
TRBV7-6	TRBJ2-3	ASSSPSGRSTDTQY
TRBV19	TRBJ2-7	ASSRNRGSYEQY
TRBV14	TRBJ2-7	ASSQVRQGGLGIYEQY
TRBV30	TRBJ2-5	AWSVGTSGKETQY
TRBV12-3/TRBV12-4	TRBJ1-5	ASSFLAQPQH
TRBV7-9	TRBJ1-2	ASSLGNDRGYGYT
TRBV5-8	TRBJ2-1	ASSSALASGYNEQF
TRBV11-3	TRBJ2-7	ASSPSGSYEQY
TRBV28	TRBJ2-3	ASSLGTGLEGTDTQY
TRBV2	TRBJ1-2	ASILEGGYT
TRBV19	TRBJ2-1	ASSLTQLANNEQF
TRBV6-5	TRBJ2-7	ASSTPGEQY
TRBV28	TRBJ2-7	ASSLWDWAYEQY
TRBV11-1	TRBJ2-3	ASSGRTGGTTDTQY
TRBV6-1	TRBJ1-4	ASSEAFARYPTNEKLF
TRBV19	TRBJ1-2	ASSPSAGAGYT
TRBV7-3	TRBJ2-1	ASSSGTNNEQF
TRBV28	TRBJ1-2	ASSLWEAGNYGYT
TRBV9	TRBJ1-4	ASSSDQGFNEKLF
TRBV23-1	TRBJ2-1	ASGSTRRKNNEQF
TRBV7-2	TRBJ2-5	ASSLVRAPQETQY
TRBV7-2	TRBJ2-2	ASSSPPGTSGNTGELF
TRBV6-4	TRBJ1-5	ASSAKPGGDQPQH
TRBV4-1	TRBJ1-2	ASTDKQGDLT
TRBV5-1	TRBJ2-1	ASKEGTSGYNEQF
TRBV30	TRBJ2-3	AWSTRPQGTDTQY
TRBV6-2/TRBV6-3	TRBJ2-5	ASSTPGRGRETQY
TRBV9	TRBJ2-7	ASSVEVGFSYEQY
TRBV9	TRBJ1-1	ASSVDFEDEAF
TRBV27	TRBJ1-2	ASSEPGQNGYT
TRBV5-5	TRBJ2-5	ASSPGQLQETQY
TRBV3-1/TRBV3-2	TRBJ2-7	ASSQAAGGYEQY
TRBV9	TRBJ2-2	ASNVRGLTNTGELF
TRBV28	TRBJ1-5	ASTGTGIHYSNQPQH
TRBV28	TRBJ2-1	ASSPHSGGANEQF
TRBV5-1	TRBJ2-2	ASSSGQGGRTGELF
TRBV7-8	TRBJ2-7	ASSLNSPGNYEQY
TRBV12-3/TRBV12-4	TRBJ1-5	ASSGRGNQPQH
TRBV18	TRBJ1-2	ASSPWTGANYGYT
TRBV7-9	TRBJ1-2	ASSPSGPGVNYGYT
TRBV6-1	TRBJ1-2	ASSEMGTVSPSGVGYGYT
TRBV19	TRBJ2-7	ASSIRASGSYEQY
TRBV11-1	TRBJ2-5	ASSLEGVRKY
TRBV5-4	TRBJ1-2	ASRAGQGGISVGYT
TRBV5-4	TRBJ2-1	ASSLGLAGGLEQF
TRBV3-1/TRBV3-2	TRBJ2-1	ASSYTSGVPADEQF
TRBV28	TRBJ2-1	ASKTGDSYNEQF